This TCR beta chain was sequenced in a study of cytomegalovirus exposure and HLA in healthy donors. Study results and limitations: Analyses of presence/absence relied on an assumption of roughly uniform sequencing depth across donors. In a later analysis, CMV-associated beta chains were mostly HLA-associated, it appeared. Reports indicated that the classifier achieved high specificity and sensitivity in diagnosing cytomegalovirus status. According to a later analysis, donors in an Asian-associated ancestry cluster reportedly had fewer N-insertions than the 666-donor mean.

The germline V gene has CDR1 SGHTA and CDR2 FQGTGA. The CDR3 loop spans 17 amino acids. The trim removed 5 bases at V and 5 bases at J, leaving 6 bases unmatched. 60 Vbeta and 13 Jbeta primers were used in PCR. Measured with immunoSEQ multiplex PCR; TCRdb has only the in-frame clones, and not every one. Seen here are about 55,000 clones, roughly 77% observed once, and the top ten hold over 2.5%. Remarks on this clone: Its matching antigen is unknown.

The sample was PBMCs. The chain carries TRBV7-3 and TRBJ2-2; 15 nucleotides line up with TRBD2. This clonotype originated in a female donor in good health and CMV-seronegative. The CDR3 nucleotides are TGTGCCAGCAGCAGGACTAGCGGGAGGGAGCCGACCGGGGAGCTGTTTTTT. Its translation: CASSRTSGREPTGELFF.